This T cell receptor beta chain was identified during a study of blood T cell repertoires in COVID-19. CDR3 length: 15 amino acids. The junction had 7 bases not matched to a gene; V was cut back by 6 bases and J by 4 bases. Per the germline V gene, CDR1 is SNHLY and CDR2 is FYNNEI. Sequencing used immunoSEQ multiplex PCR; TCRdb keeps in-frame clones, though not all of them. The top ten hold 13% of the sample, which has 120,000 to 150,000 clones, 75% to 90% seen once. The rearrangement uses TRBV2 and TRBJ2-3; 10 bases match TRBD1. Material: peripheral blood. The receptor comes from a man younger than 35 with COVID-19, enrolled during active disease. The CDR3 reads CASRATGGDADTQYF. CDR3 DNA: TGTGCCAGCAGGGCGACAGGGGGCGATGCAGATACGCAGTATTTT. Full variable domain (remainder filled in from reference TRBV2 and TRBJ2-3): EPEVTQTPSHQVTQMGQEVILRCVPISNHLYFYWYRQILGQKVEFLVSFYNNEISEKSEIFDDQFSVERPDGSNFTLKIRSTKLEDSAMYFCASRATGGDADTQYFGPGTRLTVL.